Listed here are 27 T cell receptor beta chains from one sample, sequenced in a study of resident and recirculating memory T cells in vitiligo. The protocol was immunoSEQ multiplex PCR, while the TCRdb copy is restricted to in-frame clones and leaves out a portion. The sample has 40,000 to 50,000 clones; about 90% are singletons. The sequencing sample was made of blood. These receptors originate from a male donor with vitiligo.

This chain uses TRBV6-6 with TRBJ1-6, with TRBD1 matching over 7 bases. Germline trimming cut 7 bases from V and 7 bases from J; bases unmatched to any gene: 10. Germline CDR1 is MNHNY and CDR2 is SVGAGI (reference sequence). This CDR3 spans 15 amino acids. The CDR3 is CASTKPGQRNSPLHF. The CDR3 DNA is TGTGCCAGCACCAAACCGGGACAGAGGAATTCACCCCTCCACTTT.

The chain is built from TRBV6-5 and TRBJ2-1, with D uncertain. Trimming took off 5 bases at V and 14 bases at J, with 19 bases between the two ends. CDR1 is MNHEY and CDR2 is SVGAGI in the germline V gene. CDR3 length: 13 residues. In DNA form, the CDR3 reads TGTGCCAGCAGTCCCTTGGTGGCAGGTAGTAAGTTCTTC. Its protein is CASSPLVAGSKFF.

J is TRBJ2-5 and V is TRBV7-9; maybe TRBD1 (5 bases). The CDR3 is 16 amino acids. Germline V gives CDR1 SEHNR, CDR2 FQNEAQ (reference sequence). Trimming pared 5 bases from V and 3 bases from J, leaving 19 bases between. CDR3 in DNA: TGTGCCAGCAGCCCCGGACACGGACGATCCAAAGAGACCCAGTACTTC. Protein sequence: CASSPGHGRSKETQYF.

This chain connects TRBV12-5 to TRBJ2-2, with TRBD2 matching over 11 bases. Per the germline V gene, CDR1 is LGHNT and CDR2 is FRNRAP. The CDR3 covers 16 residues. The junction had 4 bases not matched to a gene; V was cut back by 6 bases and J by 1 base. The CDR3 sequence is CASGPGLAGNTGELFF. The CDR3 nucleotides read TGTGCTAGTGGCCCAGGACTAGCGGGGAACACCGGGGAGCTGTTTTTT.

The CDR3 protein is CASRRNAGPAAPLHF. In nucleotides, the CDR3 is TGTGCCAGCAGACGAAACGCGGGGCCTGCGGCACCCCTCCACTTT. The chain recombines TRBV28 with TRBJ1-6, with D perhaps matching TRBD1 (5 bases). The CDR3 loop spans 15 amino acids. Germline V gene lookup returns CDR1 MDHEN and CDR2 SYDVKM. V was shortened by 6 bases and J by 11 bases, with 20 bases between the two germline ends. The whole variable domain, filled in from reference TRBV28 and TRBJ1-6, reads DVKVTQSSRYLVKRTGEKVFLECVQDMDHENMFWYRQDPGLGLRLIYFSYDVKMKEKGDIPEGYSVSREKKERFSLILESASTNQTSMYLCASRRNAGPAAPLHFGNGTRLTVT.

For the CDR3, the DNA is TGTGCCAGCAGTGAAGCCTTCCTGGAGACGACGGAGGGGACCCTCCACTTT. Translating gives CASSEAFLETTEGTLHF. The chain is built from TRBV6-1 and TRBJ1-6, with D maybe TRBD1 (5 bases). Germline V gene lookup returns CDR1 MNHNS and CDR2 SASEGT. The V end lost 0 bases, the J end lost 14 bases, and 23 bases lay between the germline ends. This CDR3 is 17 amino acids long.

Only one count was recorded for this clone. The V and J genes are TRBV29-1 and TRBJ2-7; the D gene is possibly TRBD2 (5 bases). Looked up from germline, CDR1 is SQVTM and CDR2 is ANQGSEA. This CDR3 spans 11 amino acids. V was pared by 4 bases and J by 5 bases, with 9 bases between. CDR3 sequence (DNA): TGCAGCGTTGCTAGCAGCGACGAGCAGTACTTC. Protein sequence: CSVASSDEQYF.

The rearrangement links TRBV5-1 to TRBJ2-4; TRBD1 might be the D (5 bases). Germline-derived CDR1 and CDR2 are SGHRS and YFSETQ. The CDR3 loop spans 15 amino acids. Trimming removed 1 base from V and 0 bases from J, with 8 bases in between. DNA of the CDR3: TGCGCCAGCAGCTTGTTGGGGCTAGCCAAAAACATTCAGTACTTC. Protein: CASSLLGLAKNIQYF. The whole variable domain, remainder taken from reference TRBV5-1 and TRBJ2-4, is KAGVTQTPRYLIKTRGQQVTLSCSPISGHRSVSWYQQTPGQGLQFLFEYFSETQRNKGNFPGRFSGRQFSNSRSEMNVSTLELGDSALYLCASSLLGLAKNIQYFGAGTRLSVL.

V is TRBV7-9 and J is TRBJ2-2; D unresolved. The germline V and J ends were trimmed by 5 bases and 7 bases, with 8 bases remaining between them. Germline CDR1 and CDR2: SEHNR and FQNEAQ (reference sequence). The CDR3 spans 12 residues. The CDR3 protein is CASSVSVGELFF. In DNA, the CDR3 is TGTGCCAGCAGCGTCAGTGTCGGGGAGCTGTTTTTT.

The CDR3, as DNA: TGTGCCTGGCTAAGGTGGGCTGGGACTGAAGCTTTCTTT. This translates into CAWLRWAGTEAFF. The V gene is TRBV30, the J gene TRBJ1-1; D unresolved. This CDR3 is built from 13 residues. Germline V gene sequence: CDR1 GTSNPN, CDR2 SVGIG (reference sequence). V lost 5 bases and J lost 5, with 15 bases in between.

The CDR3 sequence: CARSLACKRGLEWELFF. The CDR3 bases are TGTGCCAGAAGCTTGGCTTGCAAGCGGGGGCTTGAATGGGAGCTGTTTTTT. This chain joins TRBV5-3 and TRBJ2-2; 8 nucleotides agree with TRBD2. TRBV5-3 is designated an ORF whose function remains uncertain. V was clipped by 0 bases and J by 9 bases; unmatched bases: 13. The CDR3 is 17 amino acids.

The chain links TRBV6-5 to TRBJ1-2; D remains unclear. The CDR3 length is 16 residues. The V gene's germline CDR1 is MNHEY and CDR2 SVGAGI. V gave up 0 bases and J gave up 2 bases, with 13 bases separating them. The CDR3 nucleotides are TGTGCCAGCAGTTACTCGCGGGGTATAGGGAACTATGGCTACACCTTC. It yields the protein CASSYSRGIGNYGYTF.

CDR3 DNA: TGTGCCAGCAGTCCGGTCGAAGAGTCCTACGAGCAGTACTTC. Amino acid sequence: CASSPVEESYEQYF. The chain recombines TRBV27 with TRBJ2-7; D uncertain. V shed 5 bases and J shed 1 base, with 12 bases lying between them. From germline, CDR1 is MNHEY and CDR2 SMNVEV (reference sequence). The CDR3 has 14 amino acids.

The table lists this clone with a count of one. Written as DNA, the CDR3 is TGTGCCAGCATCCAGGGGGCGCTAGGAAACACCATATATTTT. Translating it yields CASIQGALGNTIYF. The chain couples TRBV6-6 to TRBJ1-3; 8 bases align to TRBD1. Germline V CDR1 and CDR2: MNHNY, SVGAGI (reference sequence). V trimming: 7 bases; J trimming: 4 bases; junction bases outside the gene matches: 6. This CDR3 comprises 14 residues.

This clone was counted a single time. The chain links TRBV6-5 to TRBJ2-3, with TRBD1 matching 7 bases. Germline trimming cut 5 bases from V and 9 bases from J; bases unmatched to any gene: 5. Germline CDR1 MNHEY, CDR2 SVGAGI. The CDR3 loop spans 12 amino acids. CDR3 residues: CASSPQGETQYF. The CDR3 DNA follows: TGTGCCAGCAGTCCCCAGGGGGAAACGCAGTATTTT.

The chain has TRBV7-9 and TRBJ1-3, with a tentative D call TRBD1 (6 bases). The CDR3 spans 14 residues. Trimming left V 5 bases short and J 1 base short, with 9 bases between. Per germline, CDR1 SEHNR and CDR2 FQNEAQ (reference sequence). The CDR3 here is CASSEQGSGNTIYF. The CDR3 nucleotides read TGTGCCAGCAGCGAACAGGGTTCTGGAAACACCATATATTTT.

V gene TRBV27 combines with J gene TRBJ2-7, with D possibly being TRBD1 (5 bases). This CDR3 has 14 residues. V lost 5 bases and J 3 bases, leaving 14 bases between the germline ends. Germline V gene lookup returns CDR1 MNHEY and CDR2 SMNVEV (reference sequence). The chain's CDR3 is CASSQRRGSYEQYF. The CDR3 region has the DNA TGTGCCAGCAGTCAACGAAGGGGTAGCTACGAGCAGTACTTC.

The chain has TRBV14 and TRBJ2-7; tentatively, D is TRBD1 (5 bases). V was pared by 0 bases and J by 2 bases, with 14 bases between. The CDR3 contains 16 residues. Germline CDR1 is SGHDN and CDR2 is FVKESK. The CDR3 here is CASSQEAGINPYEQYF. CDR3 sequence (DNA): TGTGCCAGCAGCCAAGAGGCAGGGATTAACCCCTACGAGCAGTACTTC.

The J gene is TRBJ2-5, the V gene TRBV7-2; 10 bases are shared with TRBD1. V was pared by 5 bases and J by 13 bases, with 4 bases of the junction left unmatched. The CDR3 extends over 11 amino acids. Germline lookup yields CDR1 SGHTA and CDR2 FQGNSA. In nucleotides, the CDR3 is TGTGCCAGCAGCCAGGGACAGGGGAGGTACTTC. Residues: CASSQGQGRYF. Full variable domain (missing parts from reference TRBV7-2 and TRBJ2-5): GAGVSQSPSNKVTEKGKDVELRCDPISGHTALYWYRQSLGQGLEFLIYFQGNSAPDKSGLPSDRFSAERTGGSVSTLTIQRTQQEDSAVYLCASSQGQGRYFGPGTRLLVL.

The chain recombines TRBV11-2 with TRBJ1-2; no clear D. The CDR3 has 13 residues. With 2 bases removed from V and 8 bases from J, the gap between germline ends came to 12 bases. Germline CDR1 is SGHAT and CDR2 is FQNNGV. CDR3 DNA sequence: TGTGCCAGCAGCTTAAGGACTGAGGACGGCTACACCTTC. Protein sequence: CASSLRTEDGYTF. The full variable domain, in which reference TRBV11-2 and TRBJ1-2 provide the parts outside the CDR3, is EAGVAQSPRYKIIEKRQSVAFWCNPISGHATLYWYQQILGQGPKLLIQFQNNGVVDDSQLPKDRFSAERLKGVDSTLKIQPAKLEDSAVYLCASSLRTEDGYTFGSGTRLTVV.

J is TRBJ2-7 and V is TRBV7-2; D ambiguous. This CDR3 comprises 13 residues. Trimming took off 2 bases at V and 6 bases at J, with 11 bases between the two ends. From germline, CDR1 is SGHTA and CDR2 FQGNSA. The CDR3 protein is CASSLFLATEQYF. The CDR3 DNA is TGTGCCAGCAGCTTATTTTTGGCCACCGAGCAGTACTTC.

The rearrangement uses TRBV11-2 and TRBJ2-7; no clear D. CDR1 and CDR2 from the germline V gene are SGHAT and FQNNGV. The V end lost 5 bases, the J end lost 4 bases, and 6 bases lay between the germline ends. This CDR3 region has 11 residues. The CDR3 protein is CASSRGYEQYF. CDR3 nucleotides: TGTGCCAGCAGCCGAGGATACGAGCAGTACTTC.

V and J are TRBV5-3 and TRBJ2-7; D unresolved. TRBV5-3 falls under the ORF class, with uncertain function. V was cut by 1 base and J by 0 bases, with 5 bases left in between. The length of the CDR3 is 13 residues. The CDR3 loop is CARSLTISYEQYF. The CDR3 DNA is TGTGCCAGAAGCTTGACAATCTCCTACGAGCAGTACTTC.

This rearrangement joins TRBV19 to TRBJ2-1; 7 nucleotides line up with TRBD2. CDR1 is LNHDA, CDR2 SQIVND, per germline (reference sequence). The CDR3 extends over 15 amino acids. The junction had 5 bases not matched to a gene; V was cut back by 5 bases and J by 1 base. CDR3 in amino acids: CASSRGDPSYNEQFF. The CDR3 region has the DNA TGTGCCAGTAGTCGGGGGGACCCGTCCTACAATGAGCAGTTCTTC.

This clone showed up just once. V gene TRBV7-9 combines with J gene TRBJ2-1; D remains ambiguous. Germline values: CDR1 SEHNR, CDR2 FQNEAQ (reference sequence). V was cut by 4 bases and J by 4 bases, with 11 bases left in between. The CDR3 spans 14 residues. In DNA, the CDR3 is TGTGCCAGCAGCTCGGAGAGACCGTACAATGAGCAGTTCTTC. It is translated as CASSSERPYNEQFF.

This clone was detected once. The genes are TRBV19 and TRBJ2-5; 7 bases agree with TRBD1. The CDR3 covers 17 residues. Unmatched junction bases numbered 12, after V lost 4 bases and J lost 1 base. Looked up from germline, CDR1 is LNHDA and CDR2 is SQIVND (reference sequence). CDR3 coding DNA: TGTGCCAGTAGTACGCGCCGATCACAGGGGAGCCAAGAGACCCAGTACTTC. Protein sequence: CASSTRRSQGSQETQYF.

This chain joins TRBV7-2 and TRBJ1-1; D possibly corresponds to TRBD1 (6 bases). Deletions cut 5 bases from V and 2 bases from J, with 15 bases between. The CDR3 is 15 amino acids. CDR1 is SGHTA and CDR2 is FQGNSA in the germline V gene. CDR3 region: CASSTSTGINTEAFF. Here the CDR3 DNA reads TGTGCCAGCAGCACCTCTACAGGGATTAACACTGAAGCTTTCTTT. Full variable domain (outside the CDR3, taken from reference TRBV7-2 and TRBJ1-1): GAGVSQSPSNKVTEKGKDVELRCDPISGHTALYWYRQSLGQGLEFLIYFQGNSAPDKSGLPSDRFSAERTGGSVSTLTIQRTQQEDSAVYLCASSTSTGINTEAFFGQGTRLTVV.